Following are 22 T cell receptor beta chains from one sample sequenced in a study of blood T cells in healthy people across ages. With a J-beta primer mix and a sample-barcoded 5' primer, a second PCR ran roughly 7 to 11 cycles. One entry per CDR3 protein results from TCRdb running MiXCR on the 5' RACE reads. The sample consists of some 800,000 distinct CDR3 sequences, around a quarter of them appearing once. These data are also associated with another study on T cells of mothers and their children.

The specimen sequenced was blood. The receptor source for this set is a boy younger than 18 in good health.

The chain uses TRBV28 and TRBJ1-2; D remains ambiguous. The V end lost 2 bases, the J end lost 4 bases, and 11 bases lay between the germline ends. This CDR3 comprises 14 residues. Per germline, CDR1 MDHEN and CDR2 SYDVKM. The CDR3 sequence is CASSLRAEGYGYTF. CDR3 nucleotides: TGTGCCAGCAGTTTAAGGGCAGAAGGCTATGGCTACACCTTC.

This clonotype was observed a few times. The chain uses TRBV29-1 and TRBJ2-5; TRBD1 aligns across 8 bases. V gave up 6 bases and J gave up 2 bases; unmatched junction bases: 5. Germline CDR1 SQVTM, CDR2 ANQGSEA. The CDR3 loop spans 13 amino acids. In DNA, the CDR3 is TGCAGCGTGACACAGGGGGTACAAGAGACCCAGTACTTC. This translates into CSVTQGVQETQYF.

This clonotype was observed a handful of times. The chain combines TRBV4-3 with TRBJ1-2; tentative D call: TRBD1 (5 bases). Germline-derived CDR1 and CDR2 are LGHNA and YSLEER. The CDR3 length is 16 residues. V dropped 4 bases and J dropped 8 bases, with 23 bases sitting between them. CDR3 loop: CASSPGLTPQSWGYTF. The CDR3, as DNA: TGCGCCAGCAGCCCGGGACTTACCCCTCAGTCATGGGGCTACACCTTC.

In regard to this clonotype: The conserved phenylalanine or tryptophan normally closing the CDR3 is absent here, so this likely arose from a read error. This chain connects TRBV7-6 to TRBJ1-6; D remains unclear. Germline CDR1 SGHVS, CDR2 FNYEAQ. With 1 base removed from V and 6 bases from J, the gap between germline ends came to 4 bases. This CDR3 region has 13 residues. CDR3 DNA: TGTGCCAGCAGCTTAGGGGGTAATTCACCCCTCCACTCT. Amino acid sequence: CASSLGGNSPLHS.

The chain uses TRBV7-2 and TRBJ2-7; no clear D gene. V lost 3 bases, J lost 2 bases, and 8 bases lay in between. The germline gives CDR1 SGHTA, CDR2 FQGNSA. The CDR3 covers 13 residues. The CDR3 nucleotides are TGTGCCAGCAGCTTCCAGGTGCCCTACGAGCAGTACTTC. This gives the protein CASSFQVPYEQYF.

The J gene is TRBJ2-5, the V gene TRBV20-1; no clear D gene. The length of the CDR3 is 14 residues. Trimming shortened V by 1 base and J by 1 base, and 10 bases separated the two germline ends. Germline CDR1 DFQATT, CDR2 SNEGSKA (reference sequence). The CDR3 reads CSARGSVTQETQYF. The DNA for the CDR3 is TGCAGTGCTAGAGGAAGCGTCACCCAAGAGACCCAGTACTTC.

This clonotype has more than one count but fewer than ten. The chain recombines TRBV29-1 with TRBJ2-5, with D tentatively TRBD1 (5 bases). The CDR3 is 14 amino acids. Germline-derived CDR1 and CDR2 are SQVTM and ANQGSEA. The V gene lost 3 bases and the J gene lost 1 base, with 12 bases spanning the gap. In DNA form, the CDR3 reads TGCAGCGTTGACCATCAGGGTGCCCAAGAGACCCAGTACTTC. Translating gives CSVDHQGAQETQYF. The full variable domain, its missing parts supplied by reference TRBV29-1 and TRBJ2-5, is SAVISQKPSRDICQRGTSLTIQCQVDSQVTMMFWYRQQPGQSLTLIATANQGSEATYESGFVIDKFPISRPNLTFSTLTVSNMSPEDSSIYLCSVDHQGAQETQYFGPGTRLLVL.

The chain carries TRBV19 and TRBJ1-2; D is unresolved. The germline CDR1 and CDR2 sequences are LNHDA and SQIVND (reference sequence). V was trimmed by 3 bases and J by 3 bases, leaving 2 bases between them. CDR3 size: 11 residues. The CDR3 sequence is CASSMDYGYTF. The CDR3 DNA is TGTGCCAGTAGTATGGACTATGGCTACACCTTC.

Only a few counts were recorded for this clonotype. The chain uses TRBV28 and TRBJ2-5, with D tentatively TRBD1 (6 bases). This CDR3 contains 16 residues. Trimming left V 6 bases short and J 3 bases short, with 20 bases between. The germline V gene encodes CDR1 MDHEN and CDR2 SYDVKM. The CDR3: CASSSPGTNGKETQYF. CDR3 DNA: TGTGCCAGCAGCTCCCCCGGGACAAACGGAAAAGAGACCCAGTACTTC.

This sequence joins TRBV7-2 and TRBJ1-3; D possibly corresponds to TRBD1 (6 bases). V was pared by 1 base and J by 4 bases, with 14 bases between. Germline V gene sequence: CDR1 SGHTA, CDR2 FQGNSA. This CDR3 comprises 16 residues. CDR3 in amino acids: CASSLGRGASGNTIYF. The CDR3 DNA follows: TGTGCCAGCAGCTTAGGGCGGGGGGCTTCCGGAAACACCATATATTTT.

About this clonotype itself: One end of the junction varies from germline; a read error may be responsible. The V gene is TRBV29-1, the J gene TRBJ2-4; D is undetermined. Germline CDR1 is SQVTM and CDR2 is ANQGSEA. CDR3 length: 9 residues. CDR3 sequence reads: CSPIRYSAF. CDR3 in DNA: TGCAGCCCCATCCGGTACAGTGCCTTC.

In this sample, this clonotype turned up a few times. The chain carries TRBV27 and TRBJ1-4; the D gene is possibly TRBD1 (5 bases). Trimming shortened V by 3 bases and J by 6 bases, and 14 bases separated the two germline ends. This CDR3 has 15 residues. Germline V gives CDR1 MNHEY, CDR2 SMNVEV (reference sequence). The CDR3 region is CASSFGQGSYEKLFF. CDR3 nucleotides: TGTGCCAGCAGTTTTGGCCAGGGAAGTTATGAAAAACTGTTTTTT.

The V gene is TRBV3-1, the J gene TRBJ2-1; 12 bases fit TRBD2. Germline V gene lookup returns CDR1 LGHDT and CDR2 YNNKEL (reference sequence). V gave up 4 bases and J gave up 4 bases; unmatched junction bases: 5. The CDR3 sequence is 16 residues long. DNA of the CDR3: TGTGCCAGCAGCCCTCCGGGACTAGCGGGTTACAATGAGCAGTTCTTC. Translation: CASSPPGLAGYNEQFF.

V usage is TRBV12-3 or TRBV12-4 and J usage is TRBJ2-3; 14 bases map to TRBD2. J lost 4 bases, V lost 5 bases, and 11 bases had no gene match. CDR3 length: 18 amino acids. CDR3 in amino acids: CASSPRLAGGPRADTQYF. The CDR3 DNA follows: TGTGCCAGCAGTCCCCGACTAGCGGGGGGGCCGAGAGCAGATACGCAGTATTTT.

This clonotype was detected a few times. The chain's CDR3 is CASSKGQDSLGYEQYF. In nucleotides, the CDR3 is TGTGCCAGCAGCAAAGGGCAGGACAGCCTCGGCTACGAGCAGTACTTC. V is TRBV21-1 and J is TRBJ2-7; the table's D gene call, TRBD1, was not cross checked with the DNA. TRBV21-1 is termed a pseudogene. This CDR3 is built from 16 residues.

This clonotype was detected many times. The J gene is TRBJ1-1, the V gene TRBV5-1; D perhaps matches TRBD1 (6 bases). This CDR3 contains 15 residues. Trimming stripped 4 bases from V and 5 bases from J, with 18 bases between. In germline, CDR1 is SGHRS, CDR2 YFSETQ. CDR3 DNA sequence: TGCGCCAGCAGCGGGGGGCGTAACCCCAAGACTGAAGCTTTCTTT. This translates into CASSGGRNPKTEAFF.

For this clonotype: One end of the junction is discordant with germline, which a read error may explain. The chain recombines TRBV28 with TRBJ2-5; D could derive from TRBD1 or TRBD2 (7 bases each). Germline-derived CDR1 and CDR2 are MDHEN and SYDVKM. This CDR3 has 13 residues. CDR3 protein: CASSQGGPRDPFF. Here the CDR3 DNA reads TGTGCCAGCAGCCAGGGGGGGCCTAGGGACCCGTTCTTC. Together with reference TRBV28 and TRBJ2-5, the CDR3 gives the full variable domain: DVKVTQSSRYLVKRTGEKVFLECVQDMDHENMFWYRQDPGLGLRLIYFSYDVKMKEKGDIPEGYSVSREKKERFSLILESASTNQTSMYLCASSQGGPRDPFFGPGTRLLVL.

This clonotype has just a few counts. The V and J genes are TRBV7-9 and TRBJ1-2, with unresolved D. V lost 5 bases and J 14 bases, leaving 27 bases between the germline ends. Germline CDR1 SEHNR, CDR2 FQNEAQ (reference sequence). This CDR3 contains 15 residues. The CDR3 spells CASSPAYGGPYGPTF. The CDR3 bases are TGTGCCAGCAGCCCCGCCTATGGAGGACCCTATGGCCCGACCTTC.

The chain links TRBV11-2 to TRBJ2-7, with TRBD1 matching 8 bases. The germline gives CDR1 SGHAT, CDR2 FQNNGV. The CDR3 is made up of 15 amino acids. The ends lost 4 bases at V and 2 bases at J; junction bases unmatched: 7. The DNA of the CDR3 is TGTGCCAGCAGCTCAGTTGGACAGGGTACCTACGAGCAGTACTTC. It yields the protein CASSSVGQGTYEQYF.

The sample holds a few counts of this clonotype. The CDR3 sequence: CAIRNGLGETQYF. CDR3 nucleotides: TGTGCCATCAGGAACGGACTCGGGGAGACCCAGTACTTC. The rearrangement uses TRBV10-3 and TRBJ2-5, with D maybe TRBD2 (5 bases). The CDR3 is 13 amino acids. V was clipped by 6 bases and J by 5 bases, with 13 bases between them. The germline gives CDR1 ENHRY, CDR2 SYGVKD.

The chain carries TRBV28 and TRBJ1-4; D perhaps matches TRBD1 (5 bases). The germline V gene encodes CDR1 MDHEN and CDR2 SYDVKM. The ends were cut back, 5 bases at V and 0 bases at J, with 10 bases in the middle. This CDR3 spans 15 amino acids. CDR3 loop: CASSLRGTTNEKLFF. The DNA for the CDR3 is TGTGCCAGCAGTCTCCGGGGGACAACTAATGAAAAACTGTTTTTT.

This sequence joins TRBV6-5 and TRBJ2-5; 8 bases align to TRBD1. The CDR3 covers 14 residues. The V gene end was trimmed by 5 bases and the J gene end by 2 bases; junction bases not matched to a gene: 4. Germline assignment: CDR1 MNHEY and CDR2 SVGAGI. The CDR3, as DNA: TGTGCCAGCAGTAGACAGGGGTCTCAAGAGACCCAGTACTTC. Its translation: CASSRQGSQETQYF.